The rows below give T cell receptor beta chains drawn from one sample of a study of glioma-infiltrating T cells. TCRdb analysed the multiplex PCR reads with MiXCR anew, one entry per CDR3 protein. This sample has 150,000 to 200,000 distinct CDR3 sequences, with 32% found just once. Sequencing was performed on glioma tissue, nonneoplastic brain tissue, or PBMCs (not recorded which). These receptor sequences come from a human donor with low-grade glioma or glioblastoma, undergoing nonglioma brain surgery, or in good health (not recorded which). Both conserved end residues are part of each CDR3. The D gene is left open where the match is weak. Size tells how often a clone was seen (once, few, many) or the class of an expanded clone, and some rows leave it out.

abundance: many
j_gene: TRBJ1-1
d_gene: .
v_gene: TRBV4-3
CDR3nt: TGCGCCAGCAGCCAAGATTCGTCCATGAACACTGAAGCTTTCTTT
CDR3aa: CASSQDSSMNTEAFF

abundance: many
j_gene: TRBJ2-3
d_gene: .
v_gene: TRBV28
CDR3nt: TGTGCCAGCAGTCGGCGGGATAGCACAGATACGCAGTATTTT
CDR3aa: CASSRRDSTDTQYF

abundance: .
j_gene: TRBJ2-2
d_gene: .
v_gene: TRBV12-3/TRBV12-4
CDR3nt: TGTGCCAGCAGTTTAATTCGGGAGCGGGCCGGGGAGCTGTTTTTT
CDR3aa: CASSLIRERAGELFF

abundance: few
j_gene: TRBJ2-1
d_gene: TRBD2
v_gene: TRBV11-2
CDR3nt: TGTGCCAGCACAACCCATAGCGGGAGACACAATGAGCAGTTCTTC
CDR3aa: CASTTHSGRHNEQFF

abundance: many
j_gene: TRBJ1-1
d_gene: .
v_gene: TRBV10-3
CDR3nt: TGTGCCATCAGTGAGCTGGGCACTGAAGCTTTCTTT
CDR3aa: CAISELGTEAFF

abundance: .
j_gene: TRBJ2-7
d_gene: TRBD2
v_gene: TRBV20-1
CDR3nt: TGCAGTGCCCGTGGTGGGCTAGCGGGAGGAGGGGAGCAGTACTTC
CDR3aa: CSARGGLAGGGEQYF

abundance: .
j_gene: TRBJ2-1
d_gene: TRBD1
v_gene: TRBV7-9
CDR3nt: TGTGCCAGCAGCCTAATGGGACAGGTAGTCGGGCAGTTCTTC
CDR3aa: CASSLMGQVVGQFF

abundance: many
j_gene: TRBJ2-1
d_gene: .
v_gene: TRBV5-1
CDR3nt: TGCGCCAGCAGATCATTCCAGGGGAATGAGCAGTTCTTC
CDR3aa: CASRSFQGNEQFF

abundance: many
j_gene: TRBJ2-1
d_gene: TRBD1
v_gene: TRBV19
CDR3nt: TGTGCCAGTAGTTGGGACAGCGCCTTCAATGAGCAGTTCTTC
CDR3aa: CASSWDSAFNEQFF

abundance: many
j_gene: TRBJ2-1
d_gene: TRBD2
v_gene: TRBV6-1
CDR3nt: TGTGCCAGCAGTGAGGTACAGCGGGAGGGTAATGAGCAGTTCTTC
CDR3aa: CASSEVQREGNEQFF

abundance: .
j_gene: TRBJ2-1
d_gene: TRBD2
v_gene: TRBV6-1
CDR3nt: TGTGCCAGCAGTCCAGCGGGAGGGGATGAGCAGTTCTTC
CDR3aa: CASSPAGGDEQFF

abundance: .
j_gene: TRBJ2-7
d_gene: TRBD1
v_gene: TRBV29-1
CDR3nt: TGCAGCGTGAAACGACAGGGCTCCTACGAGCAGTACTTC
CDR3aa: CSVKRQGSYEQYF

abundance: many
j_gene: TRBJ1-4
d_gene: .
v_gene: TRBV27
CDR3nt: TGTGCCAGCAGTTCGCGTTCTCAGGAAAAACTGTTTTTT
CDR3aa: CASSSRSQEKLFF

abundance: .
j_gene: TRBJ1-5
d_gene: .
v_gene: TRBV4-1
CDR3nt: TGCGCCAGCATCCCTTTAACCAATCAGCCCCAGCATTTT
CDR3aa: CASIPLTNQPQHF

abundance: many
j_gene: TRBJ2-7
d_gene: .
v_gene: TRBV24-1
CDR3nt: TGTGCCACCAGTCAGGCAGGGTCCGCCTACGAGCAGTACTTC
CDR3aa: CATSQAGSAYEQYF

abundance: .
j_gene: TRBJ2-4
d_gene: .
v_gene: TRBV4-1
CDR3nt: TGCGCCAGCAGCCAAGAGTACCCTGGGGGCAAAAACATTCAGTACTTC
CDR3aa: CASSQEYPGGKNIQYF

abundance: .
j_gene: TRBJ1-6
d_gene: .
v_gene: TRBV27
CDR3nt: TGTGCCAGCAGTTTACGGCTAGAGCATTCCAAAATAACCTTT
CDR3aa: CASSLRLEHSKITF

abundance: .
j_gene: TRBJ2-1
d_gene: TRBD1
v_gene: TRBV27
CDR3nt: TGTGCCAGCAGTCGGACAGGGGGTCGGAATGAGCAGTTCTTC
CDR3aa: CASSRTGGRNEQFF

abundance: .
j_gene: TRBJ2-5
d_gene: TRBD1
v_gene: TRBV5-1
CDR3nt: TGCGCCAGCAGCTTGGGACAGGGGGAAGAGACCCAGTACTTC
CDR3aa: CASSLGQGEETQYF

abundance: .
j_gene: TRBJ2-5
d_gene: .
v_gene: TRBV10-3
CDR3nt: TGTGCCATCAGTGAAGACAGGTACCAAGAGGCCCAGTACTTC
CDR3aa: CAISEDRYQEAQYF

abundance: many
j_gene: TRBJ2-1
d_gene: .
v_gene: TRBV7-2
CDR3nt: TGTGCCAGCAGCGCTAAAACAGGGATCTACAATGAGCAGTTCTTC
CDR3aa: CASSAKTGIYNEQFF

abundance: many
j_gene: TRBJ2-3
d_gene: .
v_gene: TRBV20-1
CDR3nt: TGCAGCGCCCTAGGGGGAAGCACAGATACGCAGTATTTT
CDR3aa: CSALGGSTDTQYF

abundance: many
j_gene: TRBJ2-1
d_gene: .
v_gene: TRBV28
CDR3nt: TGTGCCAGCAGTCCGTACAATGAGCAGTTCTTC
CDR3aa: CASSPYNEQFF

abundance: .
j_gene: TRBJ2-5
d_gene: .
v_gene: TRBV25-1
CDR3nt: TGTGCCAGCAGTGAATTAGGGGGACGGGGACAAGAGACCCAGTACTTC
CDR3aa: CASSELGGRGQETQYF

abundance: many
j_gene: TRBJ2-7
d_gene: TRBD2
v_gene: TRBV6-1
CDR3nt: TGTGCCAGCAGTCCCCTGACTAGCGGGAGAGAGGGGACCCCCTACGAGCAGTACTTC
CDR3aa: CASSPLTSGREGTPYEQYF

abundance: .
j_gene: TRBJ1-4
d_gene: .
v_gene: TRBV30
CDR3nt: TGTGCCTGGAGTGTACAGGGACGGGCTAATGAAAAACTGTTTTTT
CDR3aa: CAWSVQGRANEKLFF

abundance: many
j_gene: TRBJ2-7
d_gene: TRBD2
v_gene: TRBV28
CDR3nt: TGTGCCAGCAGTTCCCCAGGACTAGCGGGAGTTTTCGAGCAGTACTTC
CDR3aa: CASSSPGLAGVFEQYF

abundance: many
j_gene: TRBJ2-5
d_gene: TRBD2
v_gene: TRBV6-1
CDR3nt: TGTGCCAGCAGTTCCCCGACTAGCGCACAAGAGACCCAGTACTTC
CDR3aa: CASSSPTSAQETQYF

abundance: many
j_gene: TRBJ1-2
d_gene: .
v_gene: TRBV15
CDR3nt: TGTGCCACCAGCATTCCTAGTGGGGGGAATGGCTACACCTTC
CDR3aa: CATSIPSGGNGYTF

abundance: many
j_gene: TRBJ2-3
d_gene: TRBD1
v_gene: TRBV12-3/TRBV12-4
CDR3nt: TGTGCCAGCAACAGGGGGCAAGATACGCAGTATTTT
CDR3aa: CASNRGQDTQYF

abundance: few
j_gene: TRBJ2-1
d_gene: TRBD1
v_gene: TRBV2
CDR3nt: TGTGCCAGCTACTTGGGACAGGGGTTTATCAATGAGCAGTTCTTC
CDR3aa: CASYLGQGFINEQFF

abundance: many
j_gene: TRBJ2-6
d_gene: TRBD1
v_gene: TRBV4-1
CDR3nt: TGCGCCAGCACCTCCGGGACAGGGACTGGGGCCAACGTCCTGACTTTC
CDR3aa: CASTSGTGTGANVLTF

abundance: .
j_gene: TRBJ1-5
d_gene: .
v_gene: TRBV6-5
CDR3nt: TGTGCCAGCAGTGCCGACAGGTATGAGCCCCAGCACTTT
CDR3aa: CASSADRYEPQHF

abundance: .
j_gene: TRBJ2-1
d_gene: .
v_gene: TRBV25-1
CDR3nt: TGTGCCAGCAGTGAATTTCAGGGCTATGAGCAGTTCTTC
CDR3aa: CASSEFQGYEQFF

abundance: .
j_gene: TRBJ2-1
d_gene: .
v_gene: TRBV5-1
CDR3nt: TGCGCCAGCAGCTACACCGGACTAACTCATAACAATGAGCAGTTCTTC
CDR3aa: CASSYTGLTHNNEQFF

abundance: many
j_gene: TRBJ1-1
d_gene: TRBD1
v_gene: TRBV28
CDR3nt: TGTGCCAGCAGTTTAAGACAGGGGAGGATGAACACTGAAGCTTTCTTT
CDR3aa: CASSLRQGRMNTEAFF

abundance: many
j_gene: TRBJ2-7
d_gene: .
v_gene: TRBV18
CDR3nt: TGTGCCAGCTCACCACCCCGGGCTAGCTCCTACGAGCAGTACTTC
CDR3aa: CASSPPRASSYEQYF

abundance: many
j_gene: TRBJ2-7
d_gene: .
v_gene: TRBV12-3/TRBV12-4
CDR3nt: TGTGCCAGCAGGGGAACGCGCTGGCAGCAGTACTTC
CDR3aa: CASRGTRWQQYF

abundance: .
j_gene: TRBJ2-7
d_gene: .
v_gene: TRBV29-1
CDR3nt: TGCAGCGTTGAAAAGCCCGGCTCCTACGAGCAGTACTTC
CDR3aa: CSVEKPGSYEQYF

abundance: many
j_gene: TRBJ1-1
d_gene: .
v_gene: TRBV6-1
CDR3nt: TGTGCCAGCAAAGACAGTTGGACTGAAGCTTTCTTT
CDR3aa: CASKDSWTEAFF

abundance: .
j_gene: TRBJ1-5
d_gene: .
v_gene: TRBV28
CDR3nt: TGTGCCAGCAGCTTAGACGTCCAGCCCCAGCATTTT
CDR3aa: CASSLDVQPQHF

abundance: .
j_gene: TRBJ2-5
d_gene: TRBD1
v_gene: TRBV11-2
CDR3nt: TGTGCCAGCAGCCAGACAGGGCTCGAGACCCAGTACTTC
CDR3aa: CASSQTGLETQYF

abundance: many
j_gene: TRBJ2-1
d_gene: .
v_gene: TRBV7-9
CDR3nt: TGTGCCAGCAGCTCTAGCGTCTCCTCCTACAATGAGCAGTTCTTC
CDR3aa: CASSSSVSSYNEQFF

abundance: .
j_gene: TRBJ1-5
d_gene: .
v_gene: TRBV6-1
CDR3nt: TGTGCCAGCACTGTCTGGGGGACTAGCGGCGCTAGCACAGATACGCAGCATTTT
CDR3aa: CASTVWGTSGASTDTQHF

abundance: many
j_gene: TRBJ2-1
d_gene: TRBD2
v_gene: TRBV20-1
CDR3nt: TGCAGTGCTATAAGCGGGAGGGATAACAATGAGCAGTTCTTC
CDR3aa: CSAISGRDNNEQFF

abundance: many
j_gene: TRBJ1-5
d_gene: .
v_gene: TRBV28
CDR3nt: TGTGCCAGCAGCCGACAGCTCAATCAGCCCCAGCATTTT
CDR3aa: CASSRQLNQPQHF

abundance: many
j_gene: TRBJ1-1
d_gene: TRBD1
v_gene: TRBV28
CDR3nt: TGTGCCAGCAGTTTCCTCGGACAGGCCAAAAACACTGAAGCTTTCTTT
CDR3aa: CASSFLGQAKNTEAFF

abundance: .
j_gene: TRBJ1-1
d_gene: TRBD1
v_gene: TRBV10-3
CDR3nt: TGTGCCATCAGTGGCCCGACAGGGGCGAACACTGAAGCTTTCTTT
CDR3aa: CAISGPTGANTEAFF